This T cell receptor beta chain was found in a study of blood T cell repertoires in COVID-19 (dated by TCRdb to the early 2020s). For context, the study as a whole: The collaborator samples originated in the United States, Italy and Spain and spanned the acute and convalescent phases of COVID-19. The prospective study material was composed of cDNA or gDNA derived from T cells, B-cell-depleted T cells, or PBMCs. The dataset comprised deeply sampled blood TCRbeta repertoires from subjects exposed to, actively infected with, or recovered from COVID-19. A freely available public database, intended as a resource for researchers studying the immune response to SARS-CoV-2, is where the repertoires were released. Samples were obtained from the ongoing ImmuneRACE study (first 160 participants) and from approximately 1,200 subjects provided by 6 global collaborators. Sample metadata almost always included a de-identified subject ID, COVID-19 status, age in years and sex. Where available, HLA class I and class II types were taken from metadata supplied by the sample provider and were not determined by assay-based typing.

Inclusive of the bounding cysteine and phenylalanine, the CDR3 is 15 residues long. The retained sequence is limited to the CDR3, 45 bases, with the frame set at the first base. The junction carries 14 bases between V and J, which are trimmed by 4 bases and 2 bases respectively. From a lookup of the germline V gene, CDR1 and CDR2 are MGHRA and YSYEKL. Comment on this clone: There is no known antigen for this receptor. No clone much larger than this one lies a single base away; base qualities are absent.

The immunoSEQ Assay, a bias-controlled multiplex PCR, was used to amplify TCRbeta CDR3 regions from genomic DNA. From the authors' description of their analysis: Nucleated cell counts per sample were estimated from amplification of reference gene primers within the assay. Sequence reads were collapsed and filtered to measure the absolute abundance of every unique TCRbeta CDR3 rearrangement. Productive Simpson clonality was computed per sample as the square root of Simpson's diversity index over productive rearrangements. As stored in TCRdb, this immuneACCESS dataset retains in-frame rearrangements with V and J assigned. A fraction of the clones does not appear; measured against another copy, unresolved V genes explain less than half of the discrepancy, and the remainder lacks a known reason. For V, J and clone size, that table is used; D and trimming come from the DNA. The sample table lists about 240,000 clones, over 75% of them with a count of one. The top ten hold approximately 1.8% of the sample.

A second Seattle source provided samples from volunteer blood donors who had recovered from COVID-19. Collaborating institutions collected whole blood in K2EDTA tubes following their own protocols. For TCRbeta analysis, collaborators shipped samples as frozen whole blood, isolated PBMCs, or DNA extracted from either of those sample types. General findings and caveats noted by the study authors: The quantity of clinical and demographic metadata differed by source and by participant and was supplied without curation.

The origin of this receptor is a man younger than 45 who had recovered from COVID-19. The V and J segments used are TRBV4-1 and TRBJ1-2; the D region possibly corresponds to TRBD1 (6 bases align). The source material was peripheral blood. CDR3 sequence: CASSPDGGGNYGYTF. DNA sequence: TGCGCCAGCAGCCCAGATGGCGGGGGCAACTATGGCTACACCTTC.